Following are 20 T cell receptor beta chains from one sample sequenced in a study of T-cell reconstitution after alpha-beta-depleted transplantation in children. Preparing the TCRbeta library involved the use of unique molecular identifiers. Each CDR3 protein is one row after TCRdb ran MiXCR on the PCR reads. This sample has about 300,000 distinct CDR3 sequences, with around 9.1% found just once. This material consisted of PBMCs, taken before TCRalphabeta/CD19-depleted stem cell transplant. Receptors originate from a boy less than two years old with acute myeloid leukemia, due to receive a stem cell transplant.

A word on this clonotype: The junction departs from the called germline gene at one end, perhaps through a read error. This chain joins TRBV13 and TRBJ2-1, with 10 bases fitting TRBD1. The CDR3 length is 15 residues. Germline assignment: CDR1 PRHDT and CDR2 FYEKMQ (reference sequence). DNA for the CDR3: TGTGCCAGCAGCTCCCTCGGGACAGGGGCGGATGAGCGGTTCTTC. Its protein is CASSSLGTGADERFF.

This clonotype was observed at least ten times. The rearrangement links TRBV29-1 to TRBJ2-1, with D perhaps TRBD1 or TRBD2 (5 bases each). Per the germline V gene, CDR1 is SQVTM and CDR2 is ANQGSEA. Trimming took 1 base from V and 5 from J, leaving 12 bases between them. This CDR3 contains 14 residues. CDR3 nucleotide sequence: TGCAGCGTTGAAGTCGGGGCAGAGGACAATGAGCAGTTCTTC. This translates into CSVEVGAEDNEQFF.

The sample holds many counts of this clonotype. V is TRBV2 and J is TRBJ1-5; TRBD1 might be the D (5 bases). Germline values: CDR1 SNHLY, CDR2 FYNNEI. The CDR3 runs 14 residues. Deletions cut 0 bases from V and 5 bases from J, with 8 bases between. CDR3 loop: CASSEAQGDQPQHF. The CDR3 DNA reads TGTGCCAGCAGTGAAGCGCAGGGTGATCAGCCCCAGCATTTT.

This clonotype was seen at least ten times. The chain uses TRBV20-1 and TRBJ1-1, with TRBD1 matching 7 bases. V shed 0 bases, J shed 0 bases, and the junction held 7 bases outside the gene matches. Looked up from germline, CDR1 is DFQATT and CDR2 is SNEGSKA (reference sequence). The CDR3 has 16 amino acids. CDR3 sequence reads: CSAREYPGGMNTEAFF. The CDR3 DNA reads as TGCAGTGCTAGAGAATATCCAGGGGGAATGAACACTGAAGCTTTCTTT.

This clonotype has ten or more counts. The chain joins TRBV5-6 to TRBJ1-1; D call uncertain. Germline V gives CDR1 SGHDT, CDR2 YYEEEE. There are 13 residues in the CDR3. The V end was cut by 2 bases, the J end by 0 bases, with 5 bases between. The CDR3 DNA reads as TGTGCCAGCAGCTTCGTCTTGAACACTGAAGCTTTCTTT. Residues: CASSFVLNTEAFF.

This clonotype has just a few counts. The rearrangement uses TRBV11-1 and TRBJ2-1, with no clear D. Per the germline V gene, CDR1 is SGHAT and CDR2 is FQDESV (reference sequence). V lost 6 bases to trimming and J lost 9 bases, with 12 bases between them. The CDR3 runs 12 residues. In nucleotides, the CDR3 is TGTGCCAGCAGAAAGGGTAGCTTTGAGCAGTTCTTC. It encodes CASRKGSFEQFF. Full variable domain (remainder filled in from reference TRBV11-1 and TRBJ2-1): EAEVAQSPRYKITEKSQAVAFWCDPISGHATLYWYRQILGQGPELLVQFQDESVVDDSQLPKDRFSAERLKGVDSTLKIQPAELGDSAMYLCASRKGSFEQFFGPGTRLTVL.

This clonotype was seen ten or more times. CDR3 residues: CASSYSGTGPDTQYF. Here the CDR3 DNA reads TGTGCCAGCAGTTATTCCGGGACAGGACCAGATACGCAGTATTTT. The V gene is TRBV5-4, the J gene TRBJ2-3, with 8 bases aligning to TRBD1. With 5 bases clipped from V and 4 bases from J, the junction kept 9 bases outside the gene matches. Germline assignment: CDR1 SGHNT and CDR2 YYREEE (reference sequence). The CDR3 contains 15 residues. Supplemented by reference TRBV5-4 and TRBJ2-3, the full variable domain reads ETGVTQSPTHLIKTRGQQVTLRCSSQSGHNTVSWYQQALGQGPQFIFQYYREEENGRGNFPPRFSGLQFPNYSSELNVNALELDDSALYLCASSYSGTGPDTQYFGPGTRLTVL.

There are a few counts of this clonotype. The rearrangement joins TRBV15 to TRBJ2-1, with D hard to call. The germline V gene has CDR1 LNHNV and CDR2 YYDKDF (reference sequence). The CDR3 runs to 12 residues. The V gene lost 0 bases and the J gene lost 13 bases, with 10 bases spanning the gap. The CDR3 DNA reads TGTGCCACCAGCAGAGATTTTGGGGTTCAGTTCTTC. Translating gives CATSRDFGVQFF. Drawing the rest from reference TRBV15 and TRBJ2-1, the complete variable domain is DAMVIQNPRYQVTQFGKPVTLSCSQTLNHNVMYWYQQKSSQAPKLLFHYYDKDFNNEADTPDNFQSRRPNTSFCFLDIRSPGLGDTAMYLCATSRDFGVQFFGPGTRLTVL.

This clonotype has ten or more counts. The chain employs TRBV6-1 and TRBJ2-1, with 7 bases lining up with TRBD1. There are 15 residues in the CDR3. In germline, CDR1 is MNHNS, CDR2 SASEGT. V gave up 5 bases and J gave up 4 bases; unmatched junction bases: 8. CDR3 sequence: CASSPEPGQYNEQFF. CDR3 nucleotides: TGTGCCAGCAGTCCTGAACCGGGACAGTACAATGAGCAGTTCTTC.

On this clonotype itself: This clone may be a read error of a much larger clone one base away. CDR3 sequence: CAGSILKGKYTEAFF. For the CDR3, the DNA is TGTGCCGGCAGCATCCTCAAGGGGAAATACACTGAAGCTTTCTTT. The J gene is TRBJ1-1, the V gene TRBV28; D may be TRBD1 (5 bases). This CDR3 contains 15 residues. Germline V gives CDR1 MDHEN, CDR2 SYDVKM.

Only a few counts were recorded for this clonotype. This rearrangement joins TRBV3-1 to TRBJ2-3; D is unresolved. Germline V gene lookup returns CDR1 LGHDT and CDR2 YNNKEL (reference sequence). V gave up 2 bases and J gave up 2 bases, with 8 bases separating them. This CDR3 has 14 amino acids. The CDR3 loop is CASSQSRATDTQYF. As DNA, the CDR3 is TGTGCCAGCAGCCAATCCCGGGCCACAGATACGCAGTATTTT.

This clonotype has ten or more counts. The chain couples TRBV20-1 to TRBJ2-1; D is uncertain. Trimming took off 1 base at V and 4 bases at J, with 5 bases between the two ends. The CDR3 is 12 residues long. Germline loops: CDR1 DFQATT, CDR2 SNEGSKA (reference sequence). For the CDR3, the DNA is TGCAGTGCTAGAGCAAATTACAATGAGCAGTTCTTC. Amino acids: CSARANYNEQFF.

V usage is TRBV6-2 or TRBV6-3 and J usage is TRBJ1-6, with D maybe TRBD1 (6 bases). Germline assignment: CDR1 MNHEY and CDR2 SVGEGT. V lost 6 bases and J 9 bases, leaving 33 bases between the germline ends. The CDR3 loop spans 20 amino acids. The CDR3 sequence is CASSRPPGAPGGIWRSPLHF. The CDR3 nucleotides read TGTGCCAGCAGCCGACCGCCAGGGGCCCCGGGCGGAATATGGCGTTCACCCCTCCACTTT.

This clonotype came up a few times. The chain is built from TRBV10-3 and TRBJ2-2; TRBD2 aligns across 13 bases. The germline V gene has CDR1 ENHRY and CDR2 SYGVKD. Losses at the gene ends were 3 bases for V and 4 bases for J; bases not matched to a gene: 2. The CDR3 is 16 residues long. The CDR3 DNA follows: TGTGCCATCAGTGATACTAGCGGGAGGGCCACCGGGGAGCTGTTTTTT. Its protein product is CAISDTSGRATGELFF.

This clonotype came up many times. The chain links TRBV28 to TRBJ2-1; D remains unclear. This CDR3 comprises 14 residues. Germline CDR1 and CDR2: MDHEN and SYDVKM. The V end lost 2 bases, the J end lost 1 base, and 6 bases lay between the germline ends. CDR3 sequence reads: CASSLKASYNEQFF. The CDR3 DNA reads as TGTGCCAGCAGTTTAAAGGCATCCTACAATGAGCAGTTCTTC.

The table lists this clonotype with many counts. V and J are TRBV5-1 and TRBJ2-7; tentative D call: TRBD2 (5 bases). Germline loops: CDR1 SGHRS, CDR2 YFSETQ. With 0 bases removed from V and 3 bases from J, the gap between germline ends came to 19 bases. The CDR3 totals 17 residues. The CDR3 sequence is CASSLAASRSSFYEQYF. The CDR3 bases are TGCGCCAGCAGCTTGGCAGCTAGCCGTAGTAGCTTCTACGAGCAGTACTTC. The variable domain in full, with the rest retrieved from reference TRBV5-1 and TRBJ2-7, is KAGVTQTPRYLIKTRGQQVTLSCSPISGHRSVSWYQQTPGQGLQFLFEYFSETQRNKGNFPGRFSGRQFSNSRSEMNVSTLELGDSALYLCASSLAASRSSFYEQYFGPGTRLTVT.

This clonotype has a handful of counts. The chain recombines TRBV2 with TRBJ2-2; 8 nucleotides align to TRBD1. Germline V gene sequence: CDR1 SNHLY, CDR2 FYNNEI. The CDR3 extends over 15 amino acids. Unmatched junction bases numbered 4, after V lost 3 bases and J lost 4 bases. CDR3 nucleotides: TGTGCCAGCAGTGACGGACAGGGAGGCACCGGGGAGCTGTTTTTT. It translates to CASSDGQGGTGELFF.

This clonotype was detected ten times or more. The rearrangement links TRBV7-8 to TRBJ2-1, with no clear D. The CDR3 loop spans 15 amino acids. CDR1 and CDR2 from the germline V gene are SGHVS and FQNEAQ. V lost 4 bases, J lost 8 bases, and 18 bases lay in between. The CDR3 DNA is TGTGCCAGCAGCTCCCAAAGAGTGGTTTTCGATGAGCAGTTCTTC. It specifies CASSSQRVVFDEQFF.

This clonotype turned up a few times. This chain connects TRBV12-3 or TRBV12-4 to TRBJ2-1; 10 nucleotides line up with TRBD1. The CDR3 is 14 amino acids. Trimming cost V 8 bases and J 6 bases; bases outside gene matches: 7. CDR3 protein: CASAGQGLGNEQFF. The CDR3 DNA sequence: TGTGCCAGCGCGGGACAGGGGCTTGGCAATGAGCAGTTCTTC.

This clonotype showed up many times. The chain is built from TRBV7-2 and TRBJ2-5, with 8 bases matching TRBD1. After removal of 5 bases from V and 2 bases from J, the junction contained 10 bases not matched to a gene. The CDR3 spans 16 residues. From germline, CDR1 is SGHTA and CDR2 FQGNSA. The CDR3 here is CASSDRNRGRQETQYF. CDR3 bases: TGTGCCAGCAGCGACCGGAACAGGGGGAGACAAGAGACCCAGTACTTC.